This record covers a single T cell receptor (beta chain). This clone was counted only a few times. This receptor's antigen is unknown. No base quality values were provided; no much bigger clone lies one nucleotide off. Cut back by 3 bases and 3 bases, the V and J ends lie 15 bases apart. The CDR3, from cysteine to phenylalanine, totals 16 residues. CDR3 DNA only is kept here, 48 bases in frame from base 1. From the germline V gene, CDR1 is SGHAT and CDR2 is FQNNGV. TCRbeta CDR3 regions were amplified from genomic DNA by means of the immunoSEQ Assay, a bias-controlled multiplex PCR. The original pipeline was this. The number of nucleated cells in each sample was estimated by amplification of reference gene primers within the assay. To quantify the absolute abundance of each unique TCRbeta CDR3 rearrangement, sequence reads were collapsed and filtered. For each sample, productive Simpson clonality was calculated as the square root of Simpson's diversity index over productive rearrangements. The source is immuneACCESS, and TCRdb retained only in-frame sequences with V and J called. Part of the clones is not carried over; for the studies checked, unresolved V genes explain less than half of this, and the remainder is unexplained. D and trimming come from the DNA, and the V and J calls and clone size come from that table. This sample comprises more than 85,000 clones, around 81% of them detected only once. The top ten hold approximately 9% of the sample.

This entry belongs to a study of blood T cell repertoires in COVID-19 (dated by TCRdb to 2020 to 2022). With respect to the entire study: Samples from collaborators originated in the United States, Italy and Spain and spanned both the acute and convalescent phases of COVID-19. The prospective study material was composed of cDNA or gDNA derived from T cells, B-cell-depleted T cells, or PBMCs. The repertoires were made available in a free public database intended to serve as a resource for research on the immune response to SARS-CoV-2. The samples were drawn from two sources: the first 160 participants of the ongoing ImmuneRACE study, and over 950 subjects contributed by 6 global collaborators. Where available, HLA class I and class II types were obtained from metadata supplied by the sample provider rather than from assay-based typing. Sample metadata almost always included a de-identified subject ID, COVID-19 status, age in years and sex. Subjects who had been exposed to COVID-19, were actively infected with it, or had recovered from it provided the deeply sampled blood TCRbeta repertoires that made up the dataset.

General study outcomes and caveats: How much clinical and demographic metadata was included differed by source and by participant, and the metadata was provided uncurated.

Each collaborating institution followed its own protocols to collect whole blood in K2EDTA tubes. For TCRbeta analysis, collaborator samples were shipped as frozen whole blood, as isolated PBMCs, or as DNA extracted from either sample type. The sample comprised peripheral blood. The sequence joins TRBV11-2 to TRBJ2-1, and the D gene may be TRBD2, 5 bases matching. The source is a woman between 70 and 85 years old with acute or convalescent COVID-19. CDR3 protein: CASSLDGSPHYNEQFF. In nucleotide form, the sequence is TGTGCCAGCAGCTTGGATGGGAGTCCCCACTACAATGAGCAGTTCTTC.